The next 20 T cell receptor beta chains were all read from a single sample in a study of blood T cell repertoires in COVID-19 (dated by TCRdb to 2018 to 2021). Libraries were prepared through the immunoSEQ multiplex PCR assay. Imported from immuneACCESS, the table was reduced by TCRdb to in-frame sequences with V and J called. These copies leave out some clones; in studies compared against another copy, an unresolved V gene accounts for under half, and the cause of the remainder is not known. Present in this sample are hundreds of thousands of clones, 85% of which were seen just once. 3.6% of the sample belongs to the ten largest clones. Sequencing was carried out using peripheral blood. The receptors were sampled from a woman aged 18-29 years with acute or convalescent COVID-19.

The V gene is TRBV6-2 or TRBV6-3, the J gene TRBJ1-2; 7 nucleotides line up with TRBD1. The V gene's germline CDR1 is MNHEY and CDR2 SVGEGT. The length of the CDR3 is 14 residues. After removal of 2 bases from V and 4 bases from J, the junction contained 4 bases not matched to a gene. The CDR3 loop is CASSYQGDVYGYTF. In DNA, the CDR3 is TGTGCCAGCAGTTACCAGGGGGACGTCTATGGCTACACCTTC.

The CDR3 region is CASSGRRQDYGYTF. CDR3 sequence (DNA): TGTGCCAGCAGCGGACGGAGGCAGGACTATGGCTACACCTTC. The chain couples TRBV9 to TRBJ1-2, with D unclear. In germline, CDR1 is SGDLS, CDR2 YYNGEE. The CDR3 consists of 14 residues. Trimming shortened V by 3 bases and J by 3 bases, and 12 bases separated the two germline ends. The entire variable domain, with the rest obtained from reference TRBV9 and TRBJ1-2, is as follows: DSGVTQTPKHLITATGQRVTLRCSPRSGDLSVYWYQQSLDQGLQFLIQYYNGEERAKGNILERFSAQQFPDLHSELNLSSLELGDSALYFCASSGRRQDYGYTFGSGTRLTVV.

V and J are TRBV15 and TRBJ1-4; 7 bases agree with TRBD1. In germline, CDR1 is LNHNV, CDR2 YYDKDF (reference sequence). CDR3 length: 16 amino acids. The ends lost 1 base at V and 11 bases at J; junction bases unmatched: 13. The CDR3 DNA sequence: TGTGCCACCAGCAGAGGACTTCAGGGGGAGTTGATGAAACTGTTTTTT. Protein product: CATSRGLQGELMKLFF. Full variable domain (remainder filled in from reference TRBV15 and TRBJ1-4): DAMVIQNPRYQVTQFGKPVTLSCSQTLNHNVMYWYQQKSSQAPKLLFHYYDKDFNNEADTPDNFQSRRPNTSFCFLDIRSPGLGDTAMYLCATSRGLQGELMKLFFGSGTQLSVL.

The chain joins TRBV5-1 to TRBJ2-5; D call uncertain. CDR1 is SGHRS and CDR2 is YFSETQ in the germline V gene. This CDR3 spans 15 amino acids. Trimming removed 0 bases from V and 4 bases from J, with 13 bases in between. Written as DNA, the CDR3 is TGCGCCAGCAGCTTGGGGGCATGGCACTTAGAGACCCAGTACTTC. As protein: CASSLGAWHLETQYF.

V gene TRBV2 combines with J gene TRBJ2-2, with 8 bases that match TRBD2. This CDR3 spans 16 amino acids. CDR1 and CDR2 from the germline V gene are SNHLY and FYNNEI. With 3 bases clipped from V and 1 base from J, the junction kept 4 bases outside the gene matches. The CDR3 loop reads CASSETLAGNTGELFF. The CDR3 DNA reads TGTGCCAGCAGTGAGACGCTAGCGGGGAACACCGGGGAGCTGTTTTTT.

V usage is TRBV11-2 and J usage is TRBJ1-1; D is possibly TRBD1 (5 bases). CDR1 and CDR2 (germline): SGHAT, FQNNGV. Trimming took 0 bases from V and 3 from J, leaving 14 bases between them. The CDR3 spans 16 residues. CDR3 amino acids: CASSLEPGEEDTEAFF. DNA for the CDR3: TGTGCCAGCAGCTTAGAACCGGGGGAGGAAGACACTGAAGCTTTCTTT.

This chain links TRBV3-1 (or the pseudogene TRBV3-2) with TRBJ1-2; a possible D gene is TRBD1 (5 bases). Germline assignment: CDR1 LGHDT and CDR2 YNNKEL (reference sequence). This CDR3 contains 14 residues. Trimming removed 2 bases from V and 7 bases from J, with 14 bases in between. The CDR3, as DNA: TGTGCCAGCAGCCAATTCTTAGGGGTTGTTGGCTACACCTTC. Amino acid sequence: CASSQFLGVVGYTF.

This chain uses TRBV6-5 with TRBJ2-7, with 11 bases identical to TRBD1. The germline V gene encodes CDR1 MNHEY and CDR2 SVGAGI. J lost 6 bases, V lost 6 bases, and 4 bases had no gene match. The CDR3 has 13 amino acids. The CDR3 DNA is TGTGCCAGCAGCTTAGGGACAGGGGGCGAGCAGTACTTC. Translated: CASSLGTGGEQYF.

The chain has TRBV4-1 and TRBJ2-7; maybe TRBD2 (5 bases). V lost 3 bases, J lost 6 bases, and 15 bases lay in between. Germline V lookup: CDR1 MGHRA, CDR2 YSYEKL. This CDR3 is 14 amino acids long. The CDR3 DNA reads as TGCGCCAGCAGCCAGCAGACACTAGGAGGCGAGCAGTACTTC. It is translated as CASSQQTLGGEQYF.

The chain has TRBV28 and TRBJ1-2, with 8 bases that match TRBD1. Germline lookup yields CDR1 MDHEN and CDR2 SYDVKM. The CDR3 runs 14 residues. V was pared by 9 bases and J by 5 bases, with 11 bases of the junction left unmatched. The CDR3, as DNA: TGTGCCAGTTTAGAGGACAGGGCATTGTATGGCTACACCTTC. It translates to CASLEDRALYGYTF.

This chain connects TRBV5-1 to TRBJ1-2; 8 bases agree with TRBD1. CDR3 length equals 16 residues. The trim removed 3 bases at V and 1 base at J, leaving 8 bases unmatched. Germline V lookup: CDR1 SGHRS, CDR2 YFSETQ. CDR3 region: CASSSDRVESNYGYTF. The CDR3 DNA reads TGCGCCAGCAGCTCGGACAGGGTAGAGAGTAACTATGGCTACACCTTC.

This clone was detected once. This chain joins TRBV9 and TRBJ2-5, with TRBD1 matching over 8 bases. The junction had 8 bases not matched to a gene; V was cut back by 4 bases and J by 3 bases. Germline V gene data show CDR1 as SGDLS and CDR2 as YYNGEE. The CDR3 is made up of 15 amino acids. The chain's CDR3 is CASSPGQGGKETQYF. The CDR3 DNA follows: TGTGCCAGCAGCCCTGGACAGGGCGGCAAAGAGACCCAGTACTTC.

V is TRBV5-1 and J is TRBJ1-4; D is unresolved. Germline CDR1 and CDR2: SGHRS and YFSETQ. Trimming removed 4 bases from V and 0 bases from J, with 4 bases in between. The CDR3 runs to 13 residues. The CDR3 region has the DNA TGCGCCAGCAGCGCAGCAACTAATGAAAAACTGTTTTTT. Translated, it gives CASSAATNEKLFF.

V and J are TRBV24-1 and TRBJ2-1; 9 nucleotides match TRBD2. The CDR3 length is 16 residues. CDR1 KGHDR and CDR2 SFDVKD come from the germline V gene. Trimming removed 9 bases from V and 6 bases from J; junction bases left unmatched: 14. In DNA form, the CDR3 reads TGTGCCACCTCCTCGGCCTGGCGGGAGGGCGGCAATGAGCAGTTCTTC. Encoded protein: CATSSAWREGGNEQFF.

This chain connects TRBV5-1 to TRBJ2-5; a possible D gene is TRBD2 (6 bases). V was trimmed by 0 bases and J by 4 bases, leaving 16 bases between them. CDR3 length: 16 residues. Germline values: CDR1 SGHRS, CDR2 YFSETQ. CDR3 nucleotides: TGCGCCAGCAGCTTGGTAGGGACTGTAGAGGGAGAGACCCAGTACTTC. It translates to CASSLVGTVEGETQYF.

The chain joins TRBV11-2 to TRBJ2-3, with D perhaps matching TRBD1 (5 bases). Trimming cost V 5 bases and J 0 bases, with 12 bases left between them. The CDR3 spans 15 residues. Germline V gene data show CDR1 as SGHAT and CDR2 as FQNNGV. DNA of the CDR3: TGTGCCAGCAGCCGGACAAGACCTAGCACAGATACGCAGTATTTT. Protein: CASSRTRPSTDTQYF.

This clone came up many times. At the DNA level, this CDR3 is encoded by other sequences in the same sample as well. The gene calls are TRBV27 and TRBJ1-5, with 12 bases fitting TRBD1. V shed 6 bases and J 7 bases; nucleotides not matched to a gene: 1. Germline loops: CDR1 MNHEY, CDR2 SMNVEV (reference sequence). The CDR3 covers 13 residues. The CDR3 region has the DNA TGTGCCAGCAGCGGGACAGGGGGCCAGCCCCAGCATTTT. The encoded protein is CASSGTGGQPQHF.

The chain employs TRBV6-1 and TRBJ2-4, with 9 bases identical to TRBD1. Germline V CDR1 and CDR2: MNHNS, SASEGT. CDR3 length: 15 residues. V shed 0 bases and J 5 bases; nucleotides not matched to a gene: 2. CDR3 protein: CASSEAGTGQNIQYF. The CDR3 DNA sequence: TGTGCCAGCAGTGAAGCAGGGACAGGGCAAAACATTCAGTACTTC.

The chain couples TRBV25-1 to TRBJ1-2, with 7 nucleotides matching TRBD1. The CDR3 contains 16 residues. Germline V CDR1 and CDR2: MGHDK, SYGVNS. The V segment lost 1 base and the J segment 4 bases; nucleotides outside the gene matches: 9. CDR3 bases: TGTGCCAGCAGTGAATTCTCCGGGACAGAGATCTATGGCTACACCTTC. Encoded protein: CASSEFSGTEIYGYTF.

This sequence joins TRBV4-1 and TRBJ1-2, with D perhaps TRBD1 (6 bases). V lost 0 bases to trimming and J lost 5 bases, with 16 bases between them. The CDR3 has 16 amino acids. Germline CDR1 is MGHRA and CDR2 is YSYEKL. The CDR3: CASSQERQGIWYGYTF. The CDR3 DNA is TGCGCCAGCAGCCAAGAAAGGCAGGGGATTTGGTATGGCTACACCTTC.